The T cell receptor (beta chain) described here comes from a study of control samples from healthy donors and cancer patients. Assay: immunoSEQ multiplex PCR; the TCRdb copy retains only in-frame clones and omits some. The sample has approximately 53,000 clones, 75% to 95% seen once; the top ten hold roughly 0.9%. The sample taken for sequencing was PBMCs. The origin of this receptor is a man aged 30-40 years with colorectal cancer.

The CDR3 coding sequence is TGTGCCAGCAGCTTATGGGTTAGTCACCAAGAGACCCAGTACTTC. Its protein is CASSLWVSHQETQYF. The rearrangement joins TRBV7-8 to TRBJ2-5, with unresolved D. Germline CDR1 SGHVS, CDR2 FQNEAQ. Trimming shortened V by 2 bases and J by 0 bases, and 10 bases separated the two germline ends. CDR3 length: 15 amino acids.